Each of the 10 T cell receptor beta chains below was sequenced from the same sample in a study of blood T cell repertoires in COVID-19. Using immunoSEQ multiplex PCR, the repertoire was profiled, and TCRdb retains in-frame clones only, with some absent. The data show roughly 97,000 clones, about 90% seen once. The sequenced material came from peripheral blood. The receptors originated from a man between 45 and 60 years old with acute or convalescent COVID-19.

The V and J genes are TRBV29-1 and TRBJ2-1; D is possibly TRBD1 (6 bases). CDR1 is SQVTM and CDR2 is ANQGSEA in the germline V gene. CDR3 length: 13 residues. With 6 bases removed from V and 1 base from J, the gap between germline ends came to 10 bases. As DNA, the CDR3 is TGCAGCGTATCGGACAGTTCCTACAATGAGCAGTTCTTC. It translates to CSVSDSSYNEQFF.

The CDR3 region is CASSLSAFTGNTGELFF. The CDR3 nucleotides are TGTGCCAGCAGTTTATCGGCCTTCACAGGGAACACCGGGGAGCTGTTTTTT. The rearrangement uses TRBV27 and TRBJ2-2, with D maybe TRBD1 (5 bases). Trimming left V 0 bases short and J 1 base short, with 12 bases between. Germline CDR1 MNHEY, CDR2 SMNVEV (reference sequence). This CDR3 is built from 17 residues.

J is TRBJ2-7 and V is TRBV7-9, with D perhaps matching TRBD1 (5 bases). The V and J ends lost 3 bases and 7 bases respectively, with 13 bases between them. Germline CDR1 reads SEHNR; CDR2 reads FQNEAQ (reference sequence). There are 13 residues in the CDR3. CDR3 region: CASSLGQGAEQYF. Written as DNA, the CDR3 is TGTGCCAGCAGCTTGGGGCAGGGTGCTGAGCAGTACTTC.

The V gene is TRBV24-1, the J gene TRBJ1-2; D is unresolved. The CDR3 contains 13 residues. V was cut by 0 bases and J by 2 bases, with 3 bases left in between. Per the germline V gene, CDR1 is KGHDR and CDR2 is SFDVKD. CDR3 coding DNA: TGTGCCACCAGTGATTTGCAAAACTATGGCTACACCTTC. This translates into CATSDLQNYGYTF.

This chain joins TRBV30 and TRBJ1-2, with TRBD1 matching 8 bases. Germline loops: CDR1 GTSNPN, CDR2 SVGIG (reference sequence). Trimming cost V 4 bases and J 1 base; bases outside gene matches: 5. The CDR3 consists of 14 residues. CDR3 protein: CAWTRGPNNYGYTF. CDR3 DNA sequence: TGTGCCTGGACCAGGGGGCCCAATAACTATGGCTACACCTTC.

This clone was seen once. V is TRBV5-1 and J is TRBJ1-2; D is unresolved. This CDR3 is built from 12 residues. Per germline, CDR1 SGHRS and CDR2 YFSETQ. V was trimmed by 5 bases and J by 8 bases, leaving 13 bases between them. CDR3: CASRGVGYGYTF. The CDR3 nucleotides read TGCGCCAGCAGGGGAGTGGGGTACGGCTACACCTTC.

The rearrangement links TRBV6-5 to TRBJ1-3; the D is unclear. The CDR3 loop spans 12 amino acids. V lost 7 bases to trimming and J lost 1 base, with 5 bases between them. The germline V gene has CDR1 MNHEY and CDR2 SVGAGI. Here the CDR3 DNA reads TGTGCCAGCATGACTTCTGGAAACACCATATATTTT. Translated, it gives CASMTSGNTIYF.

This chain uses TRBV30 with TRBJ2-6, with 8 bases identical to TRBD1. The CDR3 is 16 residues long. CDR1 is GTSNPN and CDR2 is SVGIG in the germline V gene (reference sequence). V was clipped by 5 bases and J by 0 bases; unmatched bases: 6. The CDR3 coding sequence is TGTGCCTGGGACAGGGGAAGGATCTCTGGGGCCAACGTCCTGACTTTC. Translated, it gives CAWDRGRISGANVLTF. Full variable domain (rest looked up from reference TRBV30 and TRBJ2-6): SQTIHQWPATLVQPVGSPLSLECTVEGTSNPNLYWYRQAAGRGLQLLFYSVGIGQISSEVPQNLSASRPQDRQFILSSKKLLLSDSGFYLCAWDRGRISGANVLTFGAGSRLTVL.

The gene calls are TRBV7-9 and TRBJ2-1; D unresolved. The ends were cut back, 1 base at V and 4 bases at J, with 2 bases in the middle. Per the germline V gene, CDR1 is SEHNR and CDR2 is FQNEAQ (reference sequence). The CDR3 runs 12 residues. CDR3 protein: CASSLVYNEQFF. CDR3 in DNA: TGTGCCAGCAGCTTAGTATACAATGAGCAGTTCTTC.

The rearrangement joins TRBV30 to TRBJ1-1, with 7 bases aligning to TRBD1. Germline V CDR1 and CDR2: GTSNPN, SVGIG (reference sequence). The CDR3 is 14 amino acids. Trimming at V came to 1 base and at J to 5 bases, leaving 7 bases not matched to a gene. The CDR3 protein is CAWSGRQGWTEAFF. The CDR3, as DNA: TGTGCCTGGAGTGGAAGACAGGGTTGGACTGAAGCTTTCTTT.